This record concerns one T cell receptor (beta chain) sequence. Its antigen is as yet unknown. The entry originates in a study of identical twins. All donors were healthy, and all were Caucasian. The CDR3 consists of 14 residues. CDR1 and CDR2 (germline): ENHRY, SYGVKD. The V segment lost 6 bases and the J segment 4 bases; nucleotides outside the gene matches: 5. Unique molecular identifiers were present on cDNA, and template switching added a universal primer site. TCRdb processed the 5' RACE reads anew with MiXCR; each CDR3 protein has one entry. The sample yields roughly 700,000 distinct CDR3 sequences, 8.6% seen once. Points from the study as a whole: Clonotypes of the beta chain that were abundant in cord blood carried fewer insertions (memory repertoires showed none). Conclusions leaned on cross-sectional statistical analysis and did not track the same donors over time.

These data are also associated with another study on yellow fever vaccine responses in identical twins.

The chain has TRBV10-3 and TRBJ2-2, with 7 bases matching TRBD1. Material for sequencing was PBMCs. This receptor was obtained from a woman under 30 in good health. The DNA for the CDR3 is TGTGCCATCAGGAGACAGGGACGCACCGGGGAGCTGTTTTTT. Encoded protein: CAIRRQGRTGELFF.